The clone carrying this TCR beta chain was recorded many times. Per the authors' pipeline: How many nucleated cells were present was estimated from reference gene primer amplification. Generated by immunoSEQ multiplex PCR, the TCRdb table keeps only in-frame clones and is missing some. The V and J calls and clone size come from that table; D and trimming were worked out from the DNA. The sample holds roughly 230,000 clones; about 88% are singletons and the top ten take about 4.5%. The data originate from a study of blood T cell repertoires in COVID-19. Study information: PBMCs, B-cell-depleted T cells, or T cells provided the cDNA or gDNA that made up the material.

This CDR3 is built from 17 residues. The V and J ends lost 5 bases and 3 bases, in that order; junction bases with no gene match: 12. Germline-derived CDR1 and CDR2 are LNHDA and SQIVND (reference sequence). This rearrangement joins TRBV19 to TRBJ2-7; 11 nucleotides align to TRBD2. This clonotype originated in a woman in her thirties or forties who had recovered from COVID-19. The sample comprised peripheral blood. In DNA form, the CDR3 reads TGTGCCAGTAGTCAAGAGGTGACTAGCGGGGTTGTCTACGAGCAGTACTTC. This translates into CASSQEVTSGVVYEQYF.